The 10 T cell receptor beta chains below were found in one sample sequenced in a study of sequential checkpoint blockade in melanoma. Method: immunoSEQ multiplex PCR; TCRdb's copy keeps in-frame clones and lacks some. The table lists more than 15,000 clones, 70% of them singletons, with about an eighth in the top ten. As for treatment: randomized to nivolumab then ipilimumab (arm A) or the reverse (arm B). Source: CD8+ T cells sorted from blood (inferred from file names), taken from a patient given nivolumab and ipilimumab in sequence. Receptors were obtained from a human donor with melanoma.

This chain joins TRBV5-6 and TRBJ2-1; a possible D gene is TRBD2 (7 bases). The germline CDR1 and CDR2 sequences are SGHDT and YYEEEE. Deletions cut 3 bases from V and 5 bases from J, with 21 bases between. The CDR3 loop spans 17 amino acids. The CDR3 DNA sequence: TGTGCCAGCAGCTCCTTGGTTTGGGGGGGCCCCAACAATGAGCAGTTCTTC. Translation: CASSSLVWGGPNNEQFF.

The genes are TRBV4-2 and TRBJ2-7, with TRBD2 matching 10 bases. Germline lookup yields CDR1 LGHNA and CDR2 YNFKEQ. V was clipped by 1 base and J by 3 bases; unmatched bases: 3. The CDR3 runs 15 residues. The CDR3 nucleotides are TGTGCCAGCAGCCAAGCACTAGCGGGACTCTACGAGCAGTACTTC. This codes for CASSQALAGLYEQYF.

J is TRBJ2-2 and V is TRBV29-1; TRBD2 matches at 10 bases. This CDR3 is built from 15 residues. Germline CDR1 is SQVTM and CDR2 is ANQGSEA. J gave up 2 bases and V 5 bases, and 5 bases lay outside the gene matches. In DNA form, the CDR3 reads TGCAGCGTTTTCCGGACTAGCGGAAACACCGGGGAGCTGTTTTTT. This encodes CSVFRTSGNTGELFF.

This clone occurred once. V is TRBV9 and J is TRBJ1-5, with D possibly TRBD1 on 5 matching bases. This CDR3 has 14 amino acids. The V gene lost 0 bases and the J gene lost 3 bases, with 7 bases spanning the gap. The germline V gene has CDR1 SGDLS and CDR2 YYNGEE. The CDR3 loop is CASSVGGDNQPQHF. For the CDR3, the DNA is TGTGCCAGCAGCGTAGGGGGGGACAATCAGCCCCAGCATTTT.

The chain has TRBV27 and TRBJ1-1, with a weak D call TRBD1 (5 bases). The CDR3 runs 13 residues. With 2 bases removed from V and 4 bases from J, the gap between germline ends came to 8 bases. Germline V CDR1 and CDR2: MNHEY, SMNVEV (reference sequence). The CDR3 sequence is CASSLRGATEAFF. The CDR3 coding sequence is TGTGCCAGCAGTTTACGCGGGGCCACTGAAGCTTTCTTT.

This clone was recorded a few times. V and J are TRBV27 and TRBJ2-7, with 12 bases that match TRBD2. Trimming removed 5 bases from V and 4 bases from J; junction bases left unmatched: 12. The CDR3 loop spans 17 amino acids. CDR1 and CDR2 (germline): MNHEY, SMNVEV (reference sequence). This chain's CDR3 is CASSPGLAGFSRYEQYF. The CDR3 DNA sequence: TGTGCCAGCAGTCCAGGACTAGCGGGGTTCAGCAGGTACGAGCAGTACTTC.

This chain links TRBV29-1 with TRBJ2-6, with D possibly matching TRBD2 (5 bases). The CDR3 extends over 18 amino acids. V gave up 1 base and J gave up 0 bases, with 16 bases separating them. Germline-derived CDR1 and CDR2 are SQVTM and ANQGSEA. The CDR3 bases are TGCAGCGTTGAAGCGAGGGCTCTGTCGAGCTCTGGGGCCAACGTCCTGACTTTC. This encodes CSVEARALSSSGANVLTF.

The V call is TRBV10-3, the J call TRBJ2-5; 8 nucleotides match TRBD1. The CDR3 is made up of 16 amino acids. Germline V gene lookup returns CDR1 ENHRY and CDR2 SYGVKD. Trimming at V came to 3 bases and at J to 2 bases, leaving 8 bases not matched to a gene. The CDR3 sequence: CAISEGSGGSQETQYF. CDR3 coding DNA: TGTGCCATCAGTGAAGGGTCAGGGGGCTCTCAAGAGACCCAGTACTTC.

The chain carries TRBV7-6 and TRBJ2-3; 12 bases align to TRBD2. There are 16 residues in the CDR3. Germline loops: CDR1 SGHVS, CDR2 FNYEAQ. V was clipped by 4 bases and J by 1 base; unmatched bases: 3. The CDR3 DNA reads TGTGCCAGCAGCTCCAGACTAGCGGGGGGCACAGATACGCAGTATTTT. This translates into CASSSRLAGGTDTQYF.

By frequency in the sample, this clone is medium-sized. This chain links TRBV21-1 with TRBJ1-4; TRBD1 reflects the table's D call only, with no check against the DNA. TRBV21-1 is a documented pseudogene. This CDR3 is 15 amino acids long. In DNA, the CDR3 is TGTGCCAGCAGCAAAAGGGACAGGCGTAATGAAAAACTGTTTTTT. Its translation: CASSKRDRRNEKLFF.